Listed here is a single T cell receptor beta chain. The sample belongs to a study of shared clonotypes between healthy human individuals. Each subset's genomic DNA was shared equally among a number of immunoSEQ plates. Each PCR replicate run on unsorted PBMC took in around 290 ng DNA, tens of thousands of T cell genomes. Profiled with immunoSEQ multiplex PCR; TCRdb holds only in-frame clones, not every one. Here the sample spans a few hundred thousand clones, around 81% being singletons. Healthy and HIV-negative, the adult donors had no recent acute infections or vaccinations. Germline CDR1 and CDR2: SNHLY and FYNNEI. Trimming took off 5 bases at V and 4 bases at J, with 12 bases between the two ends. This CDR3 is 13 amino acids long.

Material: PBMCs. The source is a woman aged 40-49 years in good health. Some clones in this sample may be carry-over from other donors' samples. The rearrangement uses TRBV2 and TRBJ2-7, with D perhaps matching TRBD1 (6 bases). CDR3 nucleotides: TGTGCCAGCAGTACTCAGGGGTATTACGAGCAGTACTTC. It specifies CASSTQGYYEQYF. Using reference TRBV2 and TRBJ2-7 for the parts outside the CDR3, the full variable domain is EPEVTQTPSHQVTQMGQEVILRCVPISNHLYFYWYRQILGQKVEFLVSFYNNEISEKSEIFDDQFSVERPDGSNFTLKIRSTKLEDSAMYFCASSTQGYYEQYFGPGTRLTVT.